Reported below is one TCR beta chain. The target antigen is unknown. The CDR3 is 13 residues long. CDR1 KGHSH and CDR2 LQKENI come from the germline V gene. The V and J ends lost 4 bases and 6 bases, in that order; junction bases with no gene match: 3. The source of the sample is a study of cytomegalovirus exposure and HLA in healthy donors. Overall study results and limits: The study labeled more than 150 TCR beta chains cytomegalovirus-associated.

PCR employed 60 Vbeta and 13 Jbeta primers. Measured with immunoSEQ multiplex PCR; TCRdb has only the in-frame clones, and not every one. The table includes some 170,000 clones, approximately 79% detected once. J is TRBJ2-7 and V is TRBV18; 10 bases agree with TRBD1. The sample taken for sequencing was PBMCs. This receptor was identified in a man aged 40-50 years in good health and CMV-seropositive. Here the CDR3 DNA reads TGTGCCAGCTCACTAGGGGACAGGGGCGAGCAGTACTTC. It specifies CASSLGDRGEQYF.